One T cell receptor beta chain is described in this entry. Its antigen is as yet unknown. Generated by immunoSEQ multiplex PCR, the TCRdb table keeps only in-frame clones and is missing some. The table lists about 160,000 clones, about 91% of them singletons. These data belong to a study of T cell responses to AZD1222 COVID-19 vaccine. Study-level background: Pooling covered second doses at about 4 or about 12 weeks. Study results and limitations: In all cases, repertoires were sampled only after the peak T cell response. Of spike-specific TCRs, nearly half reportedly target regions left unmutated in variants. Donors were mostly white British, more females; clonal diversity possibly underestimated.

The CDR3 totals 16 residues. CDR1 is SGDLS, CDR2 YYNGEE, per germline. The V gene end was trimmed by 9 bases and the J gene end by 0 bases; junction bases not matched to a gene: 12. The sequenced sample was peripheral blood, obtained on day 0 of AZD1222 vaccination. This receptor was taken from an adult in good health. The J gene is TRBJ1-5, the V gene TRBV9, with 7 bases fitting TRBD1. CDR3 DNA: TGTGCCATCCCGTCCGAGGGGGCCTATAGCAATCAGCCCCAGCATTTT. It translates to CAIPSEGAYSNQPQHF.